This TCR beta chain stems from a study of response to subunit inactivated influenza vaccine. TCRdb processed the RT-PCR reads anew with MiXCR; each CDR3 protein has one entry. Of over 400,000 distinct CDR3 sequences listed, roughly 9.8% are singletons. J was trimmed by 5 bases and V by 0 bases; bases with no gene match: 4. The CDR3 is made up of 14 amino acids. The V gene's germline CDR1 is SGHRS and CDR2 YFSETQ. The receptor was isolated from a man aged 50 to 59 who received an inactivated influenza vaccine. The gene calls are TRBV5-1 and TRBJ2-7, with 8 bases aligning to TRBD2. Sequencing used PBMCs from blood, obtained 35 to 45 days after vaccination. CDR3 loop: CASSLGGRFDEQYF. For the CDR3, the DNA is TGCGCCAGCAGCTTGGGCGGGAGGTTCGACGAGCAGTACTTC.